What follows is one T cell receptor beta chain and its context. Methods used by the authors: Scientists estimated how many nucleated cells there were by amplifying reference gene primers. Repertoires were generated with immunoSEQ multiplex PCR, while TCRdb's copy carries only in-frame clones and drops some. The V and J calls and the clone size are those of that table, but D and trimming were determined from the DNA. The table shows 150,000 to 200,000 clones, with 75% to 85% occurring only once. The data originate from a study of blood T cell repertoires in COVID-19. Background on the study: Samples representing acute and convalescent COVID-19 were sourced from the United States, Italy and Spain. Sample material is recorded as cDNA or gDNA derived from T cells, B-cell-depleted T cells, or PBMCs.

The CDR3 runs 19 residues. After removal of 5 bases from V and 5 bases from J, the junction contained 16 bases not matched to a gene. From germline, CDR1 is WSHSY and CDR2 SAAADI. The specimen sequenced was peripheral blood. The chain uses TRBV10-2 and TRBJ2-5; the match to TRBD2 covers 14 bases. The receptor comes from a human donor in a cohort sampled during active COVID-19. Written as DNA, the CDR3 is TGCGCCAGCAGTCGGGGACTAGCGGGGGCCCACCCCTCTAAGGAGACCCAGTACTTC. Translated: CASSRGLAGAHPSKETQYF.